Below are 18 T cell receptor beta chains sequenced from a single sample in a study of T cell repertoires in cytomegalovirus infection. One entry per CDR3 protein results from TCRdb running MiXCR on the reads. The repertoire holds roughly 630,000 distinct CDR3 sequences, with 20% to 25% as singletons. The sequenced material came from CD8+ T cells from PBMCs. The receptors stem from a human donor in good health (CMV status not recorded). Some clones in this sample may be carry-over from other donors' samples.

The table lists this clonotype with a few counts. The gene calls are TRBV6-5 and TRBJ2-7; no clear D. Germline CDR1 reads MNHEY; CDR2 reads SVGAGI. The CDR3 is 12 residues long. Trimming took off 10 bases at V and 1 base at J, with 11 bases between the two ends. The CDR3 region is CATQPSSYEQYF. In nucleotides, the CDR3 is TGTGCCACCCAACCGAGTTCCTACGAGCAGTACTTC.

The table lists this clonotype with a few counts. The chain is built from TRBV2 and TRBJ2-7; 11 bases match TRBD1. The V gene end was trimmed by 1 base and the J gene end by 2 bases; junction bases not matched to a gene: 1. This CDR3 spans 15 amino acids. Germline loops: CDR1 SNHLY, CDR2 FYNNEI. CDR3 nucleotide sequence: TGTGCCAGCAGTGAAGGGGACAGGGGGACCTACGAGCAGTACGTC. This translates into CASSEGDRGTYEQYV.

This clonotype was observed a handful of times. The chain couples TRBV25-1 to TRBJ1-6; D is uncertain. V lost 1 base and J lost 10, with 11 bases in between. In germline, CDR1 is MGHDK, CDR2 SYGVNS. The CDR3 spans 14 residues. In nucleotides, the CDR3 is TGTGCCAGCAGTGAATTCGGGTCAGGCTCACCCCTCCACTTT. It encodes CASSEFGSGSPLHF.

This clonotype was found a few times. This chain joins TRBV6-6 and TRBJ1-5; the match to TRBD1 covers 11 bases. Germline CDR1 and CDR2: MNHNY and SVGAGI (reference sequence). The CDR3 consists of 15 residues. With V trimmed by 6 bases and J by 9 bases, 10 bases remained unmatched. DNA of the CDR3: TGTGCCAGCAGATCCGGGACAGGGGGAATTCGGCCCCAGCATTTT. It specifies CASRSGTGGIRPQHF.

This clonotype was found a few times. This chain connects TRBV9 to TRBJ2-2, with 11 bases aligning to TRBD2. Losses at the gene ends were 3 bases for V and 5 bases for J; bases not matched to a gene: 12. Germline V gene sequence: CDR1 SGDLS, CDR2 YYNGEE. The CDR3 has 18 residues. CDR3 nucleotide sequence: TGTGCCAGCAGCGCCACTAGCGGGGGCCTCGGAAGGACCGGGGAGCTGTTTTTT. Translated: CASSATSGGLGRTGELFF.

The chain uses TRBV7-9 and TRBJ2-7; weak D call: TRBD2 (6 bases). The CDR3 consists of 12 residues. Germline CDR1 is SEHNR and CDR2 is FQNEAQ (reference sequence). Trimming removed 2 bases from V and 5 bases from J, with 7 bases in between. In DNA, the CDR3 is TGTGCCAGCAGCTTACCGGGGGACGAGCAGTACTTC. As protein: CASSLPGDEQYF.

J is TRBJ1-1 and V is TRBV6-2 or TRBV6-3, with 7 bases lining up with TRBD1. The CDR3 spans 18 residues. Losses at the gene ends were 0 bases for V and 5 bases for J; bases not matched to a gene: 15. Germline CDR1 is MNHEY and CDR2 is SVGEGT. CDR3 sequence reads: CASSYSGTGVHEYTEAFF. CDR3 sequence (DNA): TGTGCCAGCAGTTACTCGGGCACAGGGGTCCATGAATATACTGAAGCTTTCTTT.

Regarding this clonotype: Germline is not matched at one junction end, which may reflect a read error. The V and J genes are TRBV4-1 and TRBJ2-1; perhaps D is TRBD1 or TRBD2 (7 bases each). This CDR3 contains 14 residues. CDR1 and CDR2 from the germline V gene are MGHRA and YSYEKL. The CDR3 DNA follows: TGTGCCAGCAGCCAGGGGGGGGAGTACAAAGAGCAGTTCTTC. Translation gives CASSQGGEYKEQFF.

A few counts support this clonotype. The chain has TRBV19 and TRBJ1-4; 7 bases map to TRBD1. Germline CDR1 is LNHDA and CDR2 is SQIVND (reference sequence). The trim removed 6 bases at V and 7 bases at J, leaving 8 bases unmatched. The CDR3 runs to 14 residues. The DNA of the CDR3 is TGTGCCAGTAGCGAGGGGACAGTTATTGAAAAACTGTTTTTT. This codes for CASSEGTVIEKLFF.

The V gene is TRBV6-2 or TRBV6-3, the J gene TRBJ1-1; D gene uncertain. There are 14 residues in the CDR3. Trimming took off 7 bases at V and 0 bases at J, with 12 bases between the two ends. Germline CDR1 MNHEY, CDR2 SVGEGT. The CDR3 DNA follows: TGTGCCAGCAATTATGAGCGGTTGAACACTGAAGCTTTCTTT. Translated: CASNYERLNTEAFF.

J is TRBJ2-7 and V is TRBV6-2 or TRBV6-3; no clear D. Trimming took 0 bases from V and 6 from J, leaving 21 bases between them. The CDR3 has 17 residues. CDR1 and CDR2 (germline): MNHEY, SVGEGT. CDR3 in amino acids: CASSYSRRGPRFGEQYF. The CDR3 DNA reads as TGTGCCAGCAGTTACTCGAGACGTGGACCCAGGTTTGGCGAGCAGTACTTC.

This clonotype was seen a handful of times. The V gene is TRBV27, the J gene TRBJ2-1, with 10 bases identical to TRBD2. The trim removed 2 bases at V and 5 bases at J, leaving 3 bases unmatched. Germline V CDR1 and CDR2: MNHEY, SMNVEV (reference sequence). The CDR3 is 15 amino acids. The CDR3 is CASSLRGTSDNEQFF. The DNA for the CDR3 is TGTGCCAGCAGTTTACGCGGGACTAGCGACAATGAGCAGTTCTTC.

This clonotype was observed a handful of times. The chain combines TRBV7-9 with TRBJ2-1; D uncertain. Per germline, CDR1 SEHNR and CDR2 FQNEAQ (reference sequence). Trimming stripped 3 bases from V and 0 bases from J, with 6 bases between. The CDR3 runs 14 residues. In DNA, the CDR3 is TGTGCCAGCAGCTTTGTGCTCTCCTACAATGAGCAGTTCTTC. Translation: CASSFVLSYNEQFF.

This sequence joins TRBV20-1 and TRBJ1-3; TRBD1 matches 8 bases. This CDR3 comprises 13 residues. Losses at the gene ends were 5 bases for V and 3 bases for J; bases not matched to a gene: 3. CDR1 is DFQATT, CDR2 SNEGSKA, per germline (reference sequence). The CDR3, as DNA: TGCAGTGCTGTGACAGGGGTTGGAAACACCATATATTTT. Its protein product is CSAVTGVGNTIYF.

This clonotype showed up many times. The genes are TRBV7-9 and TRBJ2-4; 8 bases match TRBD2. Germline V gene data show CDR1 as SEHNR and CDR2 as FQNEAQ (reference sequence). J lost 4 bases, V lost 5 bases, and 10 bases had no gene match. The CDR3 consists of 16 residues. The CDR3 DNA is TGTGCCAGCAGCCTCCCCGGGGGGGCAGGTAAAAACATTCAGTACTTC. Protein product: CASSLPGGAGKNIQYF. The whole variable domain, remainder taken from reference TRBV7-9 and TRBJ2-4, is DTGVSQNPRHKITKRGQNVTFRCDPISEHNRLYWYRQTLGQGPEFLTYFQNEAQLEKSRLLSDRFSAERPKGSFSTLEIQRTEQGDSAMYLCASSLPGGAGKNIQYFGAGTRLSVL.

This sequence joins TRBV28 and TRBJ2-3, with D unclear. The germline V gene encodes CDR1 MDHEN and CDR2 SYDVKM. V was shortened by 5 bases and J by 4 bases, with 13 bases between the two germline ends. The length of the CDR3 is 14 residues. The CDR3 DNA sequence: TGTGCCAGCAGTCCGAGGAATTCGGCAGATACGCAGTATTTT. Amino acid sequence: CASSPRNSADTQYF.

There are a few counts of this clonotype. The chain has TRBV6-2 or TRBV6-3 and TRBJ2-3, with TRBD2 matching 7 bases. CDR1 is MNHEY, CDR2 SVGEGT, per germline. Trimming took 7 bases from V and 2 from J; bases not matched to a gene: 6. The CDR3 totals 14 residues. The CDR3 sequence is CASNAGDPTDTQYF. The CDR3 DNA reads as TGTGCCAGCAACGCGGGGGACCCCACAGATACGCAGTATTTT.

The gene calls are TRBV23-1 and TRBJ2-7, with TRBD1 identical over 7 bases. TRBV23-1 qualifies as an ORF whose function is uncertain. J was trimmed by 2 bases and V by 3 bases; bases with no gene match: 7. This CDR3 comprises 15 residues. CDR3 in amino acids: CASSQGRQGAYEQYF. CDR3 in DNA: TGCGCCAGCAGTCAGGGCCGACAGGGAGCCTACGAGCAGTACTTC.